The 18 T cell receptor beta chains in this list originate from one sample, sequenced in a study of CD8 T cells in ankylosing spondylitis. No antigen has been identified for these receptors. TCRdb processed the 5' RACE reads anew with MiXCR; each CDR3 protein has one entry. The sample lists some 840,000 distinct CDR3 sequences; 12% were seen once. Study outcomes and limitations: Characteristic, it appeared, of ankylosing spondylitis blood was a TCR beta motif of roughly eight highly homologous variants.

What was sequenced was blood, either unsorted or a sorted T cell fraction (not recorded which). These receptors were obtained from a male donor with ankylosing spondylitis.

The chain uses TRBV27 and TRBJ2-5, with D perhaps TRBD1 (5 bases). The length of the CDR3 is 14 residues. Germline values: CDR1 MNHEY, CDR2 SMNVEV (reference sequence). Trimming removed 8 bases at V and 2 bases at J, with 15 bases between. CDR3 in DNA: TGTGCCAGCGGGCAGGGCTTTCTTCAAGAGACCCAGTACTTC. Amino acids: CASGQGFLQETQYF.

The CDR3 here is CASREGPSNTGELFF. The CDR3, as DNA: TGCGCCAGCAGGGAGGGGCCATCGAACACCGGGGAGCTGTTTTTT. This chain joins TRBV5-1 and TRBJ2-2; D possibly corresponds to TRBD2 (6 bases). V lost 5 bases and J 0 bases, leaving 11 bases between the germline ends. Germline loops: CDR1 SGHRS, CDR2 YFSETQ. The CDR3 extends over 15 amino acids.

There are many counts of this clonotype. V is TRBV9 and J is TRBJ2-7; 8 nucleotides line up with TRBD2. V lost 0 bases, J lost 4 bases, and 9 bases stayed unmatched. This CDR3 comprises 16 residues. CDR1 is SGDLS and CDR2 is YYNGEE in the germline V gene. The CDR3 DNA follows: TGTGCCAGCAGCGTAGAGGCCAGCGGGGGTCTGTACGAGCAGTACTTC. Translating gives CASSVEASGGLYEQYF.

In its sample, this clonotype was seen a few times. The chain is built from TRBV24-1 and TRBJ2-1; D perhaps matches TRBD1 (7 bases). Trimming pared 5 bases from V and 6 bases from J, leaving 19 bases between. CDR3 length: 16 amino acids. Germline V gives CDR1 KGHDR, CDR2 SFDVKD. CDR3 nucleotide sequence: TGTGCCACCAGTGCCCTTGGGGCAGGGGGGCCCAATGAGCAGTTCTTC. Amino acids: CATSALGAGGPNEQFF.

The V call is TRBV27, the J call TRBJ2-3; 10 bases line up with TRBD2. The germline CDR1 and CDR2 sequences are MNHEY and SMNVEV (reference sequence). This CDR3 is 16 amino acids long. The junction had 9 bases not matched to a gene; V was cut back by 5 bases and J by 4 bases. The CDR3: CASSPQPSGSPDTQYF. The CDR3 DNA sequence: TGTGCCAGCAGTCCACAGCCTAGCGGGAGCCCAGATACGCAGTATTTT.

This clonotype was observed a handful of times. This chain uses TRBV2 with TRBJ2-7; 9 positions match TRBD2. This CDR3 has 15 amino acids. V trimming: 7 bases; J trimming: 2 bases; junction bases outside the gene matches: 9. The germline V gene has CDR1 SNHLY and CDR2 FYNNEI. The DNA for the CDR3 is TGTGCCAGCATAAGGGTAGCGGGAGCCCCCTACGAGCAGTACTTC. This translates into CASIRVAGAPYEQYF.

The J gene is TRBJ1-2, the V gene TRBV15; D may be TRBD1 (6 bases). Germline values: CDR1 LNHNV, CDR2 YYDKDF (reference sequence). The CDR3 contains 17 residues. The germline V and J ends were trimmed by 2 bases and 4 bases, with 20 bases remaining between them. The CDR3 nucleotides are TGTGCCACCAGCAGAACGCGTCCCGGGGGCCAGGGCTATGGCTACACCTTC. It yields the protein CATSRTRPGGQGYGYTF. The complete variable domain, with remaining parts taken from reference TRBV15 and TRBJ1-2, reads DAMVIQNPRYQVTQFGKPVTLSCSQTLNHNVMYWYQQKSSQAPKLLFHYYDKDFNNEADTPDNFQSRRPNTSFCFLDIRSPGLGDTAMYLCATSRTRPGGQGYGYTFGSGTRLTVV.

CDR3 protein: CASSQDNRYNEQFF. CDR3 in DNA: TGCGCCAGCAGCCAAGATAACCGGTACAATGAGCAGTTCTTC. V gene TRBV4-3 combines with J gene TRBJ2-1; D ambiguous. The V gene lost 0 bases and the J gene lost 4 bases, with 7 bases spanning the gap. Germline CDR1 is LGHNA and CDR2 is YSLEER. The CDR3 spans 14 residues.

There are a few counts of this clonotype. CDR3 amino acids: CASSQDLITGELFF. DNA for the CDR3: TGTGCCAGCAGCCAAGATCTCATAACCGGGGAGCTGTTTTTT. This sequence joins TRBV4-2 and TRBJ2-2; D not resolved. From germline, CDR1 is LGHNA and CDR2 YNFKEQ. Trimming pared 0 bases from V and 5 bases from J, leaving 7 bases between. The CDR3 has 14 residues.

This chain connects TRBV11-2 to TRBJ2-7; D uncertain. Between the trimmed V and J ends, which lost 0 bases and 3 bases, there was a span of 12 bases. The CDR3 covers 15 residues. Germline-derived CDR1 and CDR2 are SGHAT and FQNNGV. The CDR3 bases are TGTGCCAGCAGCTTAGACAGAAATGGGAACTACGAGCAGTACTTC. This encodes CASSLDRNGNYEQYF. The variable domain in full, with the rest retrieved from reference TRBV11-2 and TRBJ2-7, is EAGVAQSPRYKIIEKRQSVAFWCNPISGHATLYWYQQILGQGPKLLIQFQNNGVVDDSQLPKDRFSAERLKGVDSTLKIQPAKLEDSAVYLCASSLDRNGNYEQYFGPGTRLTVT.

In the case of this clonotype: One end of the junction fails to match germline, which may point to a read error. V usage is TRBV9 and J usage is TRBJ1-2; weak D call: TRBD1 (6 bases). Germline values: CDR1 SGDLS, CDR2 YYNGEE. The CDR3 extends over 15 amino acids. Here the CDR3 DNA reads TGTGCCAGCAGCTCAAGAGTAGCGGGGGCCTATGGCTACCCGTTC. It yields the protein CASSSRVAGAYGYPF.

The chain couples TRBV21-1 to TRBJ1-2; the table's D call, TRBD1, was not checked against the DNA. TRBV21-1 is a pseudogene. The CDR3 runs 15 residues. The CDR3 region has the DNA TGTGCCAGCAGCAAAGAGGACAGCCGGAACTATGGCTACACCTTC. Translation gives CASSKEDSRNYGYTF.

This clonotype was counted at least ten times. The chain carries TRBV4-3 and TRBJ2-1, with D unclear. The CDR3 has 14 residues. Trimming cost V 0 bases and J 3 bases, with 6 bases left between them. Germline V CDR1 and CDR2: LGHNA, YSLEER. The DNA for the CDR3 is TGCGCCAGCAGCCAAGACAGGATCTACAATGAGCAGTTCTTC. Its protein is CASSQDRIYNEQFF.

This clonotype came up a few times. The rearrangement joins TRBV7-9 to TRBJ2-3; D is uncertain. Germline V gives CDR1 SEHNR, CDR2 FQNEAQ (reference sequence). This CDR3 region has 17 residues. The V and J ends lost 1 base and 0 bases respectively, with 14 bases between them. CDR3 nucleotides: TGTGCCAGCAGCTTAGGGTTAGGCGCCACTAGCACAGATACGCAGTATTTT. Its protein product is CASSLGLGATSTDTQYF.

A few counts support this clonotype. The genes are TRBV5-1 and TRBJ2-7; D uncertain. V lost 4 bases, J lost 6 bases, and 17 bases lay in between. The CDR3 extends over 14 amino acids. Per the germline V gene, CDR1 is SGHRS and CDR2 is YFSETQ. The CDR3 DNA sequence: TGCGCCAGCAGCAAGGTGACCGGGTCCCGCGAGCAGTACTTC. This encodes CASSKVTGSREQYF.

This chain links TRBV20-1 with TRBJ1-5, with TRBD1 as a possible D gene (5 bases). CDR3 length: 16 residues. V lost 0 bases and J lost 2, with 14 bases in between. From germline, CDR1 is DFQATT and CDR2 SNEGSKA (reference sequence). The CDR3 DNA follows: TGCAGTGCTAGAGAAAGGGGCAGTCTCCGCAATCAGCCCCAGCATTTT. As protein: CSARERGSLRNQPQHF.

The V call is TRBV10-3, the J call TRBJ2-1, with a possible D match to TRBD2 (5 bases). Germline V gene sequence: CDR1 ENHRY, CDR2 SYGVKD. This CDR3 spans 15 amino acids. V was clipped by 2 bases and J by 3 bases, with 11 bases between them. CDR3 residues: CAISERGLNYNEQFF. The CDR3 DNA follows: TGTGCCATCAGTGAGAGAGGACTCAACTACAATGAGCAGTTCTTC.

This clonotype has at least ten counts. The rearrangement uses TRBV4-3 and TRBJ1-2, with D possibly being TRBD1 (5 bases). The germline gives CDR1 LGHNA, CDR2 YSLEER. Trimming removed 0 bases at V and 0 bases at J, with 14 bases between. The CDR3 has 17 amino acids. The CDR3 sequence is CASSQDIRQITNYGYTF. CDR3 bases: TGCGCCAGCAGCCAAGATATAAGACAGATCACTAACTATGGCTACACCTTC.